The subject of this entry is one T cell receptor (beta chain). CDR1 and CDR2 (germline): MNHNS, SASEGT. The CDR3 length is 14 residues. Trimming took 0 bases from V and 5 from J, leaving 10 bases between them. This sample stems from a study of blood T cell repertoires in COVID-19. In the study overall: Whether acute or convalescent, the COVID-19 samples came from the United States, Italy and Spain. T cells, B-cell-depleted T cells, or PBMCs supplied cDNA or gDNA.

Original data processing: Amplification from reference gene primers served as the basis for estimated nucleated cell counts. Repertoires were generated with immunoSEQ multiplex PCR, while TCRdb's copy carries only in-frame clones and drops some. V and J calls and clone size are as listed in that table; D and trimming were resolved from the DNA. The sample lists roughly 440,000 clones; about nine tenths were seen once. This receptor was identified in a woman aged 50 to 60 with COVID-19, enrolled during active disease. The chain carries TRBV6-1 and TRBJ1-1, with a possible D match to TRBD1 (5 bases). The specimen sequenced was peripheral blood. In DNA form, the CDR3 reads TGTGCCAGCAGTGAAGCAGGGGAGGTAACTGAAGCTTTCTTT. Its translation is CASSEAGEVTEAFF.